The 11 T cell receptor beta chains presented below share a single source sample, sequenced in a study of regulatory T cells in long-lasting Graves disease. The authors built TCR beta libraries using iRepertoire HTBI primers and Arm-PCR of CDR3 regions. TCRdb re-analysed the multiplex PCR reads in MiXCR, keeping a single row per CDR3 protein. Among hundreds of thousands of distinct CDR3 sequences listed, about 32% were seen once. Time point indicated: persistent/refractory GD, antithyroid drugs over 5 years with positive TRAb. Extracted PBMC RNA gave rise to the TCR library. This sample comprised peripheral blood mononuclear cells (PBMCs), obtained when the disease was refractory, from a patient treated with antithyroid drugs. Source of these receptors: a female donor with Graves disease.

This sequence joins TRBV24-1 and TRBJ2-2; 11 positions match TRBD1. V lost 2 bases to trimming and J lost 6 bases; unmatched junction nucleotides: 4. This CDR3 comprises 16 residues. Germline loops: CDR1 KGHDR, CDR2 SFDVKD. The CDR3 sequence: CATSDSGQGAPGELFF. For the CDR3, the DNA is TGTGCCACCAGTGATTCAGGACAGGGGGCTCCCGGGGAGCTGTTTTTT.

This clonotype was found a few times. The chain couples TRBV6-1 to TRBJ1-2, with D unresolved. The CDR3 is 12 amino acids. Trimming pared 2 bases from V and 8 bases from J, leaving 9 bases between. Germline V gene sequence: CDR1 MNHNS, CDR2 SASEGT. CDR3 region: CASSEISGGYTF. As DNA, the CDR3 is TGTGCCAGCAGTGAAATTTCTGGAGGCTACACCTTC.

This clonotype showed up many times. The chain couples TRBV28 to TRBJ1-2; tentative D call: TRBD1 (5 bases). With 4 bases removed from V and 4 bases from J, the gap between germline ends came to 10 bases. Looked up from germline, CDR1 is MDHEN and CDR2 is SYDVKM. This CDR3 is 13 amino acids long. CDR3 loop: CASSSGRFYGYTF. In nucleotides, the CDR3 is TGTGCCAGCAGTTCGGGACGCTTCTATGGCTACACCTTC.

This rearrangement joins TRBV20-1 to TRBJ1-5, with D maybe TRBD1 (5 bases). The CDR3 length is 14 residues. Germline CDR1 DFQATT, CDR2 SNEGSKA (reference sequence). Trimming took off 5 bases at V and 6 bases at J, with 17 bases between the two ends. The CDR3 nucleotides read TGCAGTGCTCGCCAGGGAGGGTTCAGTCAGCCCCAGCATTTT. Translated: CSARQGGFSQPQHF.

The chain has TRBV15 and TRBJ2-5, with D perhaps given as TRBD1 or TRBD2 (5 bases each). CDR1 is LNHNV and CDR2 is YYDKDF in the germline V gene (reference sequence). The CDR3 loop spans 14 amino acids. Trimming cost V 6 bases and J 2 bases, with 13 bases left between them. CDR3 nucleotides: TGTGCCACCAGTGAGGGGACGGAACAAGAGACCCAGTACTTC. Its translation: CATSEGTEQETQYF.

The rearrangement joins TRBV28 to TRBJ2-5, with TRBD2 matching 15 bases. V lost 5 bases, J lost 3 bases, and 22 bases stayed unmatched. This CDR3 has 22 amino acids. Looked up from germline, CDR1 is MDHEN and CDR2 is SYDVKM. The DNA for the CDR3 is TGTGCCAGCAGTGAGATTTCCCCGGGACTAGCGGGAGGTAGGGTTGAGGAAGAGACCCAGTACTTC. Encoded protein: CASSEISPGLAGGRVEEETQYF. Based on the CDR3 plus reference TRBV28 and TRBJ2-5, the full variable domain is DVKVTQSSRYLVKRTGEKVFLECVQDMDHENMFWYRQDPGLGLRLIYFSYDVKMKEKGDIPEGYSVSREKKERFSLILESASTNQTSMYLCASSEISPGLAGGRVEEETQYFGPGTRLLVL.

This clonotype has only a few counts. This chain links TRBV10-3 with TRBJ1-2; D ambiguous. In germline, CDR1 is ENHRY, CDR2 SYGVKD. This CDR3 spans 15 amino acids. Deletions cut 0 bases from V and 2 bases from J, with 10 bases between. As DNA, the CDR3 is TGTGCCATCAGTGAGTCGGGCGCCACAAACTATGGCTACACCTTC. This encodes CAISESGATNYGYTF.

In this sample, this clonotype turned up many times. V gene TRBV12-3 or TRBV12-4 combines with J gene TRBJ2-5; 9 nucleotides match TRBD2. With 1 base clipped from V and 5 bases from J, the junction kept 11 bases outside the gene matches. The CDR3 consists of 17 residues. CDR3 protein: CASSLGLAGRPGETQYF. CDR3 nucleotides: TGTGCCAGCAGTTTAGGCCTAGCGGGACGACCTGGGGAGACCCAGTACTTC.

Here the CDR3 DNA reads TGTGCCACCAGCAGAGATAATCTAGCGGGAGGAGACATTCAGTACTTC. Its protein product is CATSRDNLAGGDIQYF. The chain links TRBV15 to TRBJ2-4, with TRBD2 matching 11 bases. After removal of 0 bases from V and 8 bases from J, the junction contained 6 bases not matched to a gene. Germline V gives CDR1 LNHNV, CDR2 YYDKDF (reference sequence). The length of the CDR3 is 16 residues.

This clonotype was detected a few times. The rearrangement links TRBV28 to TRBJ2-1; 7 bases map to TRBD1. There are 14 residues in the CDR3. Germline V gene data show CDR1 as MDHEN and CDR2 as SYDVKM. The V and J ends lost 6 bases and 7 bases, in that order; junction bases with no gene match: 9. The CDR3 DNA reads TGTGCCAGCAGCCCAGGGGGTTTGGGGAATGAGCAGTTCTTC. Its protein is CASSPGGLGNEQFF. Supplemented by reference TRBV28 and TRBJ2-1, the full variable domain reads DVKVTQSSRYLVKRTGEKVFLECVQDMDHENMFWYRQDPGLGLRLIYFSYDVKMKEKGDIPEGYSVSREKKERFSLILESASTNQTSMYLCASSPGGLGNEQFFGPGTRLTVL.

CDR3 in DNA: TGCAGTGCTAGTCTGGTAGCGCCTCAAGAGACCCAGTACTTC. Amino acids: CSASLVAPQETQYF. The V call is TRBV20-1, the J call TRBJ2-5; the D gene is possibly TRBD2 (5 bases). V lost 3 bases and J 2 bases, leaving 13 bases between the germline ends. The germline gives CDR1 DFQATT, CDR2 SNEGSKA (reference sequence). This CDR3 is 14 amino acids long.